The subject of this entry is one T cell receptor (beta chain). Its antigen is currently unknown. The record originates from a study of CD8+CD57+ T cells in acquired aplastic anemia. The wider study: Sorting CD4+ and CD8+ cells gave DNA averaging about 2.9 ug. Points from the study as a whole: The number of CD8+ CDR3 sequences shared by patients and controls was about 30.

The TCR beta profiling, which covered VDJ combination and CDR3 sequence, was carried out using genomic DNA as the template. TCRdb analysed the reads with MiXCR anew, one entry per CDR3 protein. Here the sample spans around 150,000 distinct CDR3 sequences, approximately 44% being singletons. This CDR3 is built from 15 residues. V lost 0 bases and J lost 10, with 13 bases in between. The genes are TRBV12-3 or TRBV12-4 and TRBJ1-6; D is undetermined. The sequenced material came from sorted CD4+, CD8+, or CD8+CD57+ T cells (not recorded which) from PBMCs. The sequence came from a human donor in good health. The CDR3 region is CASSLASSLNSPLHF. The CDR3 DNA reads TGTGCCAGCAGTTTAGCGAGTAGTCTGAACTCACCCCTCCACTTT.